This T cell receptor (beta chain) was sequenced for a study of T cell repertoires in cytomegalovirus infection. This CDR3 has 15 amino acids. V was pared by 1 base and J by 7 bases, with 14 bases between. Looked up from germline, CDR1 is LGHDT and CDR2 is YNNKEL (reference sequence). TCRdb reprocessed the reads via MiXCR and lists one record per CDR3 protein. The table shows some 150,000 distinct CDR3 sequences, with 5.5% to 8% occurring only once. This receptor was identified in a human donor in good health (CMV status not recorded). Some clones in this sample may be carry-over from other donors' samples. V and J are TRBV3-1 and TRBJ1-5; possible D gene TRBD1, 5 bases. Sequencing was performed on PBMCs. CDR3 sequence: CASSQARDLGQPQHF. In DNA, the CDR3 is TGTGCCAGCAGCCAAGCCCGGGACCTGGGGCAGCCCCAGCATTTT. Variable domain in full (rest from reference TRBV3-1 and TRBJ1-5): DTAVSQTPKYLVTQMGNDKSIKCEQNLGHDTMYWYKQDSKKFLKIMFSYNNKELIINETVPNRFSPKSPDKAHLNLHINSLELGDSAVYFCASSQARDLGQPQHFGDGTRLSIL.